This T cell receptor (beta chain) emerged from a study of blood T cell repertoires in COVID-19 (dated by TCRdb to about 2020). Notes on the research overall: Samples from collaborators originated in the United States, Italy and Spain and spanned both the acute and convalescent phases of COVID-19. The repertoires were made available in a free public database intended to serve as a resource for research on the immune response to SARS-CoV-2. Deeply sampled blood TCRbeta repertoires from subjects exposed to, actively infected with, or recovered from COVID-19 were included in the dataset. The samples were drawn from the first 160 participants of the ongoing ImmuneRACE study and from 1,254 subjects provided by 6 global collaborators. Nearly every sample came with metadata listing a de-identified subject ID, COVID-19 status, age in years and sex. The prospective study material was composed of cDNA or gDNA derived from T cells, B-cell-depleted T cells, or PBMCs. Where HLA class I and class II types were available, the types were taken from metadata supplied by the sample provider, not from assay-based typing. General conclusions and limits of the study: How much clinical and demographic metadata was included differed by source and by participant, and the metadata was provided uncurated.

Whole blood was collected in K2EDTA tubes by collaborating institutions according to the institutions' own protocols. For TCRbeta analysis, collaborator samples were shipped as frozen whole blood, as isolated PBMCs, or as DNA extracted from either sample type. CDR1 and CDR2, looked up from the germline V gene, are MGHRA and YSYEKL. The CDR3, cysteine through phenylalanine, is 15 amino acids long. Only the CDR3 DNA is retained, 45 bases long and in frame from the first base. V was cut back by 1 base and J by 2 bases, leaving a gap of 8 bases between them. The immunoSEQ Assay, a bias-controlled multiplex PCR, was used to amplify TCRbeta CDR3 regions from genomic DNA. Per the source publication's procedure: Nucleated cell counts per sample were estimated from amplification of reference gene primers within the assay. To quantify the absolute abundance of each unique TCRbeta CDR3 rearrangement, sequence reads were collapsed and filtered. Productive Simpson clonality was computed per sample as the square root of Simpson's diversity index over productive rearrangements. As stored in TCRdb, this immuneACCESS dataset retains in-frame rearrangements with V and J assigned. A fraction of the clones does not appear; measured against another copy, unresolved V genes explain less than half of the discrepancy, and the remainder lacks a known reason. V and J calls and clone size are those listed in that table; D and trimming were worked out from the DNA. The sample yields some 150,000 clones; 65% to 90% were counted once. The ten most abundant clones make up about 3.5% of the sample.

In the case of this clone: Its binding antigen is unknown. The input lacks base qualities; no much larger clone sits a single base away.

The chain is encoded by TRBV4-1 joined to TRBJ2-2, and TRBD2 may be the D gene, going by 6 matching bases. This clonotype was sampled from a man in his 70s with acute or convalescent COVID-19. The sequenced sample consisted of peripheral blood. The CDR3 here reads CASSQVLANTGELFF. In nucleotides, the sequence is TGCGCCAGCAGCCAAGTACTAGCAAACACCGGGGAGCTGTTTTTT.